This T cell receptor (beta chain) was captured in a study of CD8 T cells in ankylosing spondylitis. Study-level results: In ankylosing spondylitis patients, matched synovial fluid reportedly showed significant enrichment of disease-linked clones. Before this, some motif variants had been reported in reactive arthritis synovial fluid and blood. Apparently characteristic of ankylosing spondylitis blood was a TCR beta motif (under ten highly homologous variants).

This clonotype was counted ten times or more. Its antigen is not identified. MiXCR, applied by TCRdb to the 5' RACE reads, yields one record per CDR3 protein. The table shows around 150,000 distinct CDR3 sequences, with 5.5% to 7.5% occurring only once. In germline, CDR1 is LGHDT, CDR2 YNNKEL (reference sequence). Trimming took 3 bases from V and 2 from J, leaving 10 bases between them. The CDR3 is 14 amino acids. The J gene is TRBJ2-5, the V gene TRBV3-1; D possibly corresponds to TRBD2 (5 bases). This receptor was obtained from a female donor with ankylosing spondylitis or in good health (not recorded which). Input material: blood, either unsorted or a sorted T cell fraction (not recorded which). The CDR3 protein is CASSQTRGQETQYF. CDR3 nucleotide sequence: TGTGCCAGCAGCCAGACGAGAGGGCAAGAGACCCAGTACTTC.